The sequence of this T cell receptor beta chain was determined in a study of T cells in Graves' hyperthyroidism and ophthalmopathy. Amplification of TCR beta CDR3 regions was performed using RNA transcripts as template. RT-PCR in the first round (using the HTBI primer set) targeted the TCR CDR3. TCRdb used MiXCR to reprocess the multiplex PCR reads, holding one entry per CDR3 protein. The table has 310,000 or so distinct CDR3 sequences, approximately 17% seen once. This receptor was taken from a woman aged 60-70 years with Graves' ophthalmopathy. Material: blood.

The CDR3 here is CASSLWTGGNTEAFF. CDR3 nucleotide sequence: TGTGCCAGCAGCTTGTGGACAGGGGGGAACACTGAAGCTTTCTTT. The V and J genes are TRBV7-2 and TRBJ1-1; 10 bases line up with TRBD1. Per the germline V gene, CDR1 is SGHTA and CDR2 is FQGNSA. The CDR3 loop spans 15 amino acids. The V and J ends lost 3 bases and 1 base, in that order; junction bases with no gene match: 2.